Below are 29 T cell receptor beta chains sequenced from a single sample in a study of blood T cell repertoires in COVID-19. The method was immunoSEQ multiplex PCR; TCRdb's version includes in-frame clones alone and lacks a portion of them. The repertoire holds 99,000 or so clones, with roughly 80% as singletons. Sequences were obtained from peripheral blood. The receptors were gathered from a woman older than 75 with active or convalescent COVID-19.

V and J are TRBV11-2 and TRBJ1-4; 7 nucleotides match TRBD1. This CDR3 contains 15 residues. V lost 5 bases and J lost 7; bases outside the gene matches: 10. Per the germline V gene, CDR1 is SGHAT and CDR2 is FQNNGV. Here the CDR3 reads CASSHYRGNREKLFF. The CDR3, as DNA: TGTGCCAGCAGCCATTACAGGGGCAATCGTGAAAAACTGTTTTTT.

This clone was counted only a few times. The CDR3 coding sequence is TGTGCCAGCAGTTTCCCTAGCGGGGGTAATTATGAGCAGTTCTTC. Amino acids: CASSFPSGGNYEQFF. This chain joins TRBV28 and TRBJ2-1; 10 positions match TRBD2. This CDR3 has 15 amino acids. The V segment lost 3 bases and the J segment 8 bases; nucleotides outside the gene matches: 7. In germline, CDR1 is MDHEN, CDR2 SYDVKM. Based on the CDR3 plus reference TRBV28 and TRBJ2-1, the full variable domain is DVKVTQSSRYLVKRTGEKVFLECVQDMDHENMFWYRQDPGLGLRLIYFSYDVKMKEKGDIPEGYSVSREKKERFSLILESASTNQTSMYLCASSFPSGGNYEQFFGPGTRLTVL.

The chain couples TRBV6-1 to TRBJ2-3; D is perhaps TRBD1 (5 bases). From germline, CDR1 is MNHNS and CDR2 SASEGT. Trimming took 2 bases from V and 3 from J, leaving 12 bases between them. This CDR3 region has 15 residues. The CDR3 sequence is CASSERPDSTDTQYF. CDR3 coding DNA: TGTGCCAGCAGTGAACGACCCGACAGTACAGATACGCAGTATTTT.

The chain links TRBV24-1 to TRBJ2-2, with 9 positions matching TRBD1. The J segment lost 4 bases and the V segment lost 3 bases, leaving 8 bases of the junction unmatched. This CDR3 contains 17 residues. Germline V gene lookup returns CDR1 KGHDR and CDR2 SFDVKD. CDR3 sequence (DNA): TGTGCCACCAGTGATGGTAGGGACAGGGCTGTCACCGGGGAGCTGTTTTTT. Amino acid sequence: CATSDGRDRAVTGELFF.

The chain has TRBV5-4 and TRBJ1-2; 7 bases agree with TRBD1. Germline V gives CDR1 SGHNT, CDR2 YYREEE (reference sequence). This CDR3 has 15 amino acids. The trim removed 1 base at V and 4 bases at J, leaving 7 bases unmatched. CDR3 residues: CASSLTRQGLYGYTF. The CDR3 DNA sequence: TGTGCCAGCAGCTTGACCCGACAGGGACTCTATGGCTACACCTTC.

The CDR3 region has the DNA TGTGCCAGCACTCAGGCTGGAAACACCATATATTTT. This codes for CASTQAGNTIYF. The rearrangement links TRBV28 to TRBJ1-3, with D unclear. Trimming cost V 7 bases and J 2 bases, with 6 bases left between them. Germline CDR1 reads MDHEN; CDR2 reads SYDVKM. The CDR3 sequence is 12 residues long.

V gene TRBV4-1 combines with J gene TRBJ1-4; 9 bases are a match to TRBD1. Looked up from germline, CDR1 is MGHRA and CDR2 is YSYEKL. V trimming: 6 bases; J trimming: 2 bases; junction bases outside the gene matches: 4. This CDR3 is 15 amino acids long. CDR3 sequence reads: CASSPDRGTNEKLFF. CDR3 DNA: TGCGCCAGCAGTCCGGACAGGGGTACTAATGAAAAACTGTTTTTT.

CDR3 sequence: CASSEGTGEFVGNQPQHF. In nucleotides, the CDR3 is TGTGCCAGCAGTGAAGGGACAGGGGAGTTCGTCGGTAATCAGCCCCAGCATTTT. This sequence joins TRBV25-1 and TRBJ1-5, with 10 positions matching TRBD1. This CDR3 has 18 residues. V was clipped by 2 bases and J by 4 bases; unmatched bases: 11. Germline-derived CDR1 and CDR2 are MGHDK and SYGVNS.

J is TRBJ1-4 and V is TRBV19; D is undetermined. The CDR3 has 17 residues. CDR1 and CDR2 (germline): LNHDA, SQIVND (reference sequence). V shed 3 bases and J shed 7 bases, with 21 bases lying between them. DNA of the CDR3: TGTGCCAGTAGTATCCCAACGACGCAGGTTGAGGGTGAAAAACTGTTTTTT. It is translated as CASSIPTTQVEGEKLFF.

The rearrangement uses TRBV2 and TRBJ1-6; D is possibly TRBD1 (6 bases). The germline V and J ends were trimmed by 7 bases and 9 bases, with 19 bases remaining between them. Germline V lookup: CDR1 SNHLY, CDR2 FYNNEI. This CDR3 is built from 15 residues. CDR3 amino acids: CASIPSGGRGSPLHF. CDR3 bases: TGTGCCAGCATTCCCTCCGGGGGGCGAGGTTCACCCCTCCACTTT.

Regarding this clone: One junction end disagrees with the germline gene, perhaps due to a read error. The rearrangement joins TRBV10-3 to TRBJ1-3; D unclear. CDR1 ENHRY and CDR2 SYGVKD come from the germline V gene. The CDR3 loop spans 14 amino acids. The CDR3 DNA sequence: TGTGCCATCCGTGAACAGAACTCTGGAAACACCATATATTTT. Its protein product is CAIREQNSGNTIYF.

V and J are TRBV19 and TRBJ2-4; 7 nucleotides align to TRBD1. Germline trimming cut 0 bases from V and 0 bases from J; bases unmatched to any gene: 11. CDR1 is LNHDA and CDR2 is SQIVND in the germline V gene (reference sequence). The length of the CDR3 is 19 residues. The CDR3 region is CASSIETGTVKLAKNIQYF. CDR3 coding DNA: TGTGCCAGTAGTATAGAAACCGGGACAGTAAAATTAGCCAAAAACATTCAGTACTTC.

The rearrangement joins TRBV19 to TRBJ1-1; a weak D match, TRBD1 (6 bases). Looked up from germline, CDR1 is LNHDA and CDR2 is SQIVND (reference sequence). This CDR3 has 16 residues. Trimming cost V 8 bases and J 1 base, with 20 bases left between them. The CDR3 here is CASETGLGSGNTEAFF. In nucleotides, the CDR3 is TGTGCCAGTGAGACAGGTTTGGGGAGTGGGAACACTGAAGCTTTCTTT.

Concerning this clone: This same CDR3 is encoded by further DNA sequences in the sample. The rearrangement uses TRBV5-1 and TRBJ1-2; TRBD1 matches at 9 bases. The V segment lost 0 bases and the J segment 6 bases; nucleotides outside the gene matches: 0. Germline V CDR1 and CDR2: SGHRS, YFSETQ. The CDR3 runs to 13 residues. The DNA of the CDR3 is TGCGCCAGCAGCTTGGGACAGGGGGATGGCTACACCTTC. It yields the protein CASSLGQGDGYTF.

This clone was seen a few times. The chain links TRBV19 to TRBJ1-2, with D possibly TRBD1 on 6 matching bases. The CDR3 covers 13 residues. Germline values: CDR1 LNHDA, CDR2 SQIVND (reference sequence). Trimming removed 7 bases at V and 3 bases at J, with 12 bases between. CDR3 sequence: CASKVAGDYGYTF. The CDR3 DNA reads as TGTGCCAGTAAAGTAGCAGGGGACTATGGCTACACCTTC.

This rearrangement joins TRBV7-6 to TRBJ1-4; weak D call: TRBD1 (5 bases). Germline-derived CDR1 and CDR2 are SGHVS and FNYEAQ. The V gene lost 1 base and the J gene lost 3 bases, with 15 bases spanning the gap. This CDR3 is 17 amino acids long. The CDR3: CASSLEGQGFSNEKLFF. The CDR3 coding sequence is TGTGCCAGCAGCTTAGAAGGCCAGGGTTTCTCTAATGAAAAACTGTTTTTT. Combining the CDR3 with reference TRBV7-6 and TRBJ1-4 gives the whole variable domain GAGVSQSPRYKVTKRGQDVALRCDPISGHVSLYWYRQALGQGPEFLTYFNYEAQQDKSGLPNDRFSAERPEGSISTLTIQRTEQRDSAMYRCASSLEGQGFSNEKLFFGSGTQLSVL.

The chain links TRBV29-1 to TRBJ1-2, with 8 bases identical to TRBD1. Trimming removed 8 bases from V and 2 bases from J; junction bases left unmatched: 7. The CDR3 has 13 amino acids. Germline V gene lookup returns CDR1 SQVTM and CDR2 ANQGSEA. The CDR3 sequence: CSSHDRGNYGYTF. DNA of the CDR3: TGCAGCTCACACGACAGGGGAAACTATGGCTACACCTTC.

As to this clone: At one boundary the junction diverges from the germline segment, which might be a read error. The chain is built from TRBV7-7 and TRBJ2-2; 8 bases are shared with TRBD1. CDR1 and CDR2 (germline): SSHAT, FNYEAQ (reference sequence). The CDR3 contains 15 residues. The chain's CDR3 is CASSSGQGNTGELFF. CDR3 coding DNA: TGTGCTAGCAGCTCTGGACAGGGGAACACCGGGGAGCTGTTTTTT.

The chain is built from TRBV9 and TRBJ1-3; D remains ambiguous. The ends were cut back, 6 bases at V and 0 bases at J, with 10 bases in the middle. Germline V lookup: CDR1 SGDLS, CDR2 YYNGEE. The CDR3 has 14 amino acids. The CDR3 DNA follows: TGTGCCAGCAACTCACAGAGCTCTGGAAACACCATATATTTT. Translated: CASNSQSSGNTIYF.

V and J are TRBV5-1 and TRBJ2-3, with 11 bases matching TRBD2. The germline V gene encodes CDR1 SGHRS and CDR2 YFSETQ. With V trimmed by 0 bases and J by 8 bases, 8 bases remained unmatched. The CDR3 length is 16 residues. The DNA of the CDR3 is TGCGCCAGCAGCTTGGTCGGTAGCGGGGGGGCTCGTACGCAGTATTTT. Translating gives CASSLVGSGGARTQYF.

V usage is TRBV28 and J usage is TRBJ1-2; D may be TRBD1 (6 bases). Germline assignment: CDR1 MDHEN and CDR2 SYDVKM. The CDR3 is 14 residues long. Trimming removed 9 bases at V and 8 bases at J, with 22 bases between. In nucleotides, the CDR3 is TGTGCCAGTAAAGGGGGGGCAGGGCCTGGAGGCTACACCTTC. Amino acids: CASKGGAGPGGYTF.

This clone has a single count. This rearrangement joins TRBV6-4 to TRBJ1-1, with 7 nucleotides matching TRBD1. Germline V gene sequence: CDR1 MRHNA, CDR2 SNTAGT. This CDR3 region has 15 residues. V shed 7 bases and J 1 base; nucleotides not matched to a gene: 9. The DNA of the CDR3 is TGTGCCAGCACCTCAGGGGGACACTCGAACACTGAAGCTTTCTTT. Its protein product is CASTSGGHSNTEAFF.

As to this clone: Other DNA sequences in the same sample also yield this CDR3. The chain links TRBV19 to TRBJ1-1, with TRBD1 matching over 7 bases. J was trimmed by 3 bases and V by 3 bases; bases with no gene match: 1. Germline V gene lookup returns CDR1 LNHDA and CDR2 SQIVND (reference sequence). This CDR3 is 13 amino acids long. The DNA for the CDR3 is TGTGCCAGTAGTATCGACAGGGACACTGAAGCTTTCTTT. Translating it yields CASSIDRDTEAFF.

This chain links TRBV5-4 with TRBJ2-5, with a weak D call TRBD2 (6 bases). Germline CDR1 is SGHNT and CDR2 is YYREEE (reference sequence). This CDR3 is 13 amino acids long. V lost 3 bases and J 3 bases, leaving 9 bases between the germline ends. CDR3 bases: TGTGCCAGCAGCTCAAGACTAGAAGAGACCCAGTACTTC. Encoded protein: CASSSRLEETQYF.

The V gene is TRBV5-1, the J gene TRBJ1-1; D perhaps matches TRBD1 (6 bases). V was pared by 0 bases and J by 4 bases, with 16 bases between. This CDR3 region has 16 residues. Germline V gene sequence: CDR1 SGHRS, CDR2 YFSETQ. The DNA for the CDR3 is TGCGCCAGCAGCTTGGTTCTGGGGAAGGACAGCACTGAAGCTTTCTTT. Residues: CASSLVLGKDSTEAFF.

Of note for this clone: Other DNA sequences within the sample encode an identical CDR3. This sequence joins TRBV19 and TRBJ1-1; D unresolved. The CDR3 is 13 residues long. Germline CDR1 reads LNHDA; CDR2 reads SQIVND (reference sequence). The germline V and J ends were trimmed by 3 bases and 1 base, with 6 bases remaining between them. This CDR3 reads CASSITRNTEAFF. The DNA for the CDR3 is TGTGCCAGTAGTATTACGAGGAACACTGAAGCTTTCTTT.

The chain is built from TRBV28 and TRBJ1-2; 8 nucleotides line up with TRBD1. The ends lost 8 bases at V and 8 bases at J; junction bases unmatched: 10. This CDR3 has 13 amino acids. Germline assignment: CDR1 MDHEN and CDR2 SYDVKM. In DNA, the CDR3 is TGTGCCAGCGCGCCCCTCAGGGGGCTAGGCTACACCTTC. Amino acid sequence: CASAPLRGLGYTF.

The chain has TRBV28 and TRBJ1-2; D is ambiguous. CDR1 MDHEN and CDR2 SYDVKM come from the germline V gene. This CDR3 contains 18 residues. The germline V and J ends were trimmed by 5 bases and 1 base, with 23 bases remaining between them. The DNA of the CDR3 is TGTGCCAGCAGTACACGAAGCCCCCGGATTGGGAGTAACTATGGCTACACCTTC. Its translation is CASSTRSPRIGSNYGYTF.

J is TRBJ2-7 and V is TRBV27, with D possibly being TRBD2 (5 bases). Germline-derived CDR1 and CDR2 are MNHEY and SMNVEV (reference sequence). The CDR3 length is 13 residues. Trimming stripped 3 bases from V and 2 bases from J, with 8 bases between. In nucleotides, the CDR3 is TGTGCCAGCAGTTTGACTATAACCTACGAGCAGTACTTC. Encoded protein: CASSLTITYEQYF.